This TCR beta chain was identified during a study of cytomegalovirus exposure and HLA in healthy donors. About the study: From about 179 million T cells, an earlier analysis saw 120 million or so unique TCR beta sequences. Study observations and caveats: Cytomegalovirus association was assigned to some 160 TCR beta chains. Certain sequence variants were highly shared and formed a cluster, and this cluster was likely a sequencing artifact.

This PCR relied on a set of 60 Vbeta primers and 13 Jbeta primers. Profiled with immunoSEQ multiplex PCR; TCRdb holds only in-frame clones, not every one. This table has some 110,000 clones, roughly 80% appearing once. After removal of 6 bases from V and 4 bases from J, the junction contained 5 bases not matched to a gene. Germline V gene data show CDR1 as MNHEY and CDR2 as SVGAGI. The CDR3 runs 14 residues. This clone turned up a few times. The antigen remains unidentified. J is TRBJ1-5 and V is TRBV6-5; 8 bases agree with TRBD1. The sequencing input was PBMCs. The receptor was isolated from a woman between 35 and 50 years old in good health and CMV-seronegative. CDR3 DNA sequence: TGTGCCAGCAGAGACAGGGGCCTAAATCAGCCCCAGCATTTT. Translation gives CASRDRGLNQPQHF.